This T cell receptor (beta chain) is from a study of identical twins. Study-level findings and limits: One should note that invariant MAIT and iNKT cells could partly confound zero-insertion analyses. Within monozygotic twins, out-of-frame TCR alpha sharing was underestimated by the models.

Healthy Caucasians provided all donations. CDR3 size: 16 residues. CDR1 LGHNA and CDR2 YNFKEQ come from the germline V gene. Trimming removed 3 bases from V and 0 bases from J, with 12 bases in between. The authors used template switching to add a universal primer site and gave cDNA unique molecular identifiers. TCRdb re-called the 5' RACE reads through MiXCR, storing one row per CDR3 protein. Among about 690,000 distinct CDR3 sequences listed, roughly 6% were seen once. This clonotype was found a few times. The antigen remains undetermined. The J gene is TRBJ2-4, the V gene TRBV4-2, with unresolved D. The material sequenced was naive T cells sorted from blood. This clonotype originated in a man between 18 and 35 years old in good health. CDR3 sequence reads: CASSHFWALAKNIQYF. The CDR3 DNA sequence: TGTGCCAGCAGCCACTTTTGGGCCCTAGCCAAAAACATTCAGTACTTC.